This T cell receptor beta chain was identified during a study of blood T cell repertoires in COVID-19. On the study more broadly: Spain, Italy and the United States supplied samples that represented acute and convalescent COVID-19. PBMCs, B-cell-depleted T cells, or T cells provided the cDNA or gDNA that made up the material.

Authors' processing steps: Counts of nucleated cells, estimated from reference gene primer amplification, were obtained. The method was immunoSEQ multiplex PCR; TCRdb's version includes in-frame clones alone and lacks a portion of them. V and J calls and clone size are those listed in that table; D and trimming were worked out from the DNA. This table holds some 96,000 clones, approximately 86% found once. Source material: peripheral blood. This TCR was sampled from a man older than 75 with acute or convalescent COVID-19.

The CDR3 region has the DNA TGTGCCAGCTCACCACGTCCAAGCAACATTCAGTACTTC. Amino acid sequence: CASSPRPSNIQYF. The genes are TRBV18 and TRBJ2-4; D is undetermined. CDR1 is KGHSH and CDR2 is LQKENI in the germline V gene. The CDR3 loop spans 13 amino acids. Trimming took 1 base from V and 7 from J, leaving 8 bases between them.